This TCR beta chain is drawn from a study of early T cells in non-severe SARS-CoV-2 infection. Trimming cost V 1 base and J 5 bases, with 11 bases left between them. The CDR3 loop spans 14 amino acids. Germline lookup yields CDR1 KGHSH and CDR2 LQKENI. TCRdb fed the 5' RACE reads into MiXCR, producing one record per CDR3 protein. This table has 35,000 to 45,000 distinct CDR3 sequences, approximately 7.2% appearing once. The source was whole blood, collected at baseline. The chain employs TRBV18 and TRBJ1-2; a weak D match, TRBD1 (6 bases). The clonotype comes from an adult who was a healthcare worker with PCR-confirmed SARS-CoV-2 infection or an uninfected control (not recorded which). The CDR3 DNA reads TGTGCCAGCTCACCACTGGGGGGGCAATATGGCTACACCTTC. Translating it yields CASSPLGGQYGYTF.